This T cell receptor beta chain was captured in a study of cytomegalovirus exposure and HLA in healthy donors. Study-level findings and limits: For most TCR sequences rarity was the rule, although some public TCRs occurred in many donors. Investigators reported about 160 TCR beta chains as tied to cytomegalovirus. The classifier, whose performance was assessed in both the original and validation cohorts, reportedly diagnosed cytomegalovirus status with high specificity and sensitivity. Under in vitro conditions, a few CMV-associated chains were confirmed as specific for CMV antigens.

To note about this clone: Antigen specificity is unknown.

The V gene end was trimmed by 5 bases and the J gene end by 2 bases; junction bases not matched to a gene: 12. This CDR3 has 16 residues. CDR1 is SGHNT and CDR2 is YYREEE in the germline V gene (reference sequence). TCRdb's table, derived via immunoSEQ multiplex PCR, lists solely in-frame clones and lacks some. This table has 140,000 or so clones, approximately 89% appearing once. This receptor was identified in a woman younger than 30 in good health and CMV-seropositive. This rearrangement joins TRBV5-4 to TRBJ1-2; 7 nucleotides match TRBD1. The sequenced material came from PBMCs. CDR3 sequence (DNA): TGTGCCAGCAGTTATAACCGGGACAGCCTGAACTATGGCTACACCTTC. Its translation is CASSYNRDSLNYGYTF.